Following are 19 T cell receptor beta chains from one sample sequenced in a study of T cells in Graves' hyperthyroidism and ophthalmopathy. Amplified regions were TCR beta CDR3 sequences from RNA transcripts. TCR CDR3 regions were first amplified by RT-PCR with HTBI primers. TCRdb processed the multiplex PCR reads anew with MiXCR; each CDR3 protein has one entry. The repertoire holds roughly 740,000 distinct CDR3 sequences, with around 17% as singletons. Sequencing was done on a sample of blood. These receptors were obtained from a man younger than 35 with Graves' hyperthyroidism.

This clonotype was seen many times. The V call is TRBV12-3 or TRBV12-4, the J call TRBJ1-1; 7 bases are a match to TRBD1. Trimming cost V 7 bases and J 4 bases; bases outside gene matches: 6. This CDR3 region has 13 residues. The CDR3 reads CASNLGTATEAFF. DNA for the CDR3: TGTGCCAGCAACCTCGGGACAGCCACTGAAGCTTTCTTT.

The chain combines TRBV4-3 with TRBJ2-7; 9 bases align to TRBD1. Germline V gene data show CDR1 as LGHNA and CDR2 as YSLEER. Losses at the gene ends were 1 base for V and 6 bases for J; bases not matched to a gene: 7. The CDR3 has 15 amino acids. CDR3 residues: CASSQGGQGRSEQYF. The CDR3 coding sequence is TGCGCCAGCAGCCAAGGGGGACAGGGTCGCAGCGAGCAGTACTTC.

The V call is TRBV20-1, the J call TRBJ2-1, with D maybe TRBD2 (6 bases). Germline V gene sequence: CDR1 DFQATT, CDR2 SNEGSKA (reference sequence). Trimming took off 5 bases at V and 9 bases at J, with 14 bases between the two ends. The CDR3 is 12 residues long. The CDR3 bases are TGCAGTGCTTGGGACTCCCCGGGTGAGCAGTTCTTC. Amino acids: CSAWDSPGEQFF.

This sequence joins TRBV6-1 and TRBJ2-7; D is tentatively TRBD1 or TRBD2 (5 bases each). This CDR3 region has 13 residues. The V end was cut by 5 bases, the J end by 5 bases, with 13 bases between. CDR1 and CDR2 (germline): MNHNS, SASEGT. The CDR3 here is CASSSGLRDEQYF. The CDR3 bases are TGTGCCAGCAGTTCGGGGCTCAGAGACGAGCAGTACTTC.

This clonotype came up many times. V gene TRBV11-1 combines with J gene TRBJ2-7; 8 bases line up with TRBD1. The CDR3 consists of 14 residues. The V segment lost 5 bases and the J segment 2 bases; nucleotides outside the gene matches: 5. Germline loops: CDR1 SGHAT, CDR2 FQDESV (reference sequence). The CDR3 DNA follows: TGTGCCAGCAGCCCACAGGGGGGCCCCTACGAGCAGTACTTC. Its translation: CASSPQGGPYEQYF.

In this sample, this clonotype turned up many times. This sequence joins TRBV12-3 or TRBV12-4 and TRBJ1-4, with TRBD1 matching over 9 bases. After removal of 6 bases from V and 7 bases from J, the junction contained 0 bases not matched to a gene. This CDR3 contains 12 residues. The CDR3 DNA sequence: TGTGCCAGCAGGACAGGGGGTGAAAAACTGTTTTTT. Translation gives CASRTGGEKLFF.

This chain connects TRBV5-4 to TRBJ1-1; no clear D gene. The germline V gene has CDR1 SGHNT and CDR2 YYREEE (reference sequence). V lost 2 bases to trimming and J lost 5 bases, with 10 bases between them. The CDR3 has 13 amino acids. This CDR3 is CASSFRGKTEAFF. The CDR3 DNA reads TGTGCCAGCAGCTTCCGCGGAAAGACTGAAGCTTTCTTT.

The chain is built from TRBV9 and TRBJ2-1; D is perhaps TRBD2 (5 bases). Germline V gene sequence: CDR1 SGDLS, CDR2 YYNGEE. The CDR3 loop spans 15 amino acids. Trimming removed 0 bases from V and 5 bases from J, with 12 bases in between. The CDR3 sequence is CASSVDPGLHNEQFF. In DNA, the CDR3 is TGTGCCAGCAGCGTAGATCCCGGACTTCACAATGAGCAGTTCTTC.

The chain is built from TRBV5-1 and TRBJ2-7; TRBD2 matches 14 bases. After removal of 4 bases from V and 2 bases from J, the junction contained 5 bases not matched to a gene. This CDR3 is 16 amino acids long. Germline V lookup: CDR1 SGHRS, CDR2 YFSETQ. The DNA for the CDR3 is TGCGCCAGCAGCCTGGGACTAGCGGGAGTCCCCTACGAGCAGTACTTC. Translating gives CASSLGLAGVPYEQYF.

CDR3 protein: CASSETPGANVLTF. In nucleotides, the CDR3 is TGTGCCAGCAGTGAAACCCCTGGGGCCAACGTCCTGACTTTC. The chain joins TRBV25-1 to TRBJ2-6; D gene unclear. CDR3 length: 14 amino acids. V shed 2 bases and J shed 2 bases, with 4 bases lying between them. Germline V gene lookup returns CDR1 MGHDK and CDR2 SYGVNS.

This clonotype was found many times. This chain joins TRBV11-2 and TRBJ2-5, with unresolved D. Germline assignment: CDR1 SGHAT and CDR2 FQNNGV. This CDR3 has 13 residues. V lost 1 base, J lost 5 bases, and 8 bases lay in between. This CDR3 is CASSLVRRETQYF. The CDR3 DNA sequence: TGTGCCAGCAGCTTAGTCCGCCGGGAGACCCAGTACTTC.

The gene calls are TRBV5-6 and TRBJ2-5, with D unresolved. The CDR3 runs 14 residues. V was clipped by 1 base and J by 2 bases, with 9 bases between them. Germline CDR1 is SGHDT and CDR2 is YYEEEE. The CDR3: CASSLLPAQETQYF. The CDR3 DNA reads TGTGCCAGCAGCTTGCTTCCAGCACAAGAGACCCAGTACTTC.

This clonotype has a handful of counts. This rearrangement joins TRBV27 to TRBJ1-4; possibly TRBD1 for D (6 bases). The CDR3 covers 13 residues. The germline V and J ends were trimmed by 2 bases and 13 bases, with 14 bases remaining between them. Germline V gene data show CDR1 as MNHEY and CDR2 as SMNVEV (reference sequence). The CDR3 nucleotides are TGTGCCAGCAGTTTAGTAGAAGGGGGGCTACTGTTTTTT. Its protein product is CASSLVEGGLLFF.

This rearrangement joins TRBV13 to TRBJ2-7; no clear D. V was cut by 5 bases and J by 2 bases, with 13 bases left in between. Germline CDR1 and CDR2: PRHDT and FYEKMQ (reference sequence). CDR3 length: 14 amino acids. The CDR3 loop reads CASSPRGVPYEQYF. CDR3 in DNA: TGTGCCAGCAGCCCTCGTGGGGTCCCCTACGAGCAGTACTTC.

As for this clonotype: Being one base from a much bigger clone, this may be a read error. V usage is TRBV18 and J usage is TRBJ2-7, with no clear D. Trimming cost V 6 bases and J 7 bases, with 10 bases left between them. This CDR3 spans 11 amino acids. CDR1 is KGHSH and CDR2 is LQKENI in the germline V gene. In nucleotides, the CDR3 is TGTGCCAGCTCGCCTTCCAATGAGCAGTACTTC. Residues: CASSPSNEQYF.

This clonotype came up a few times. CDR3 nucleotide sequence: TGCGCCAGCAGCTTGGCCCCGGAGGGCAATGAGCAGTTCTTC. Protein: CASSLAPEGNEQFF. This chain joins TRBV5-1 and TRBJ2-1, with D possibly TRBD2 on 6 matching bases. Trimming cost V 0 bases and J 6 bases, with 10 bases left between them. CDR3 length: 14 amino acids. Per germline, CDR1 SGHRS and CDR2 YFSETQ.

This clonotype has more than one count but fewer than ten. V and J are TRBV12-3 or TRBV12-4 and TRBJ2-1; 14 bases map to TRBD2. The V and J ends lost 7 bases and 7 bases, in that order; junction bases with no gene match: 6. CDR3 length: 15 residues. The CDR3 nucleotides read TGTGCCAGCACCGGGACTAGCGGGAGAGGGAATGAGCAGTTCTTC. Translated, it gives CASTGTSGRGNEQFF.

This clonotype showed up just a few times. The rearrangement uses TRBV10-1 and TRBJ2-3; possibly TRBD2 for D (6 bases). Trimming left V 3 bases short and J 4 bases short, with 11 bases between. Germline V gives CDR1 WNHNN, CDR2 SYGVQD (reference sequence). The CDR3 is made up of 14 amino acids. The CDR3 bases are TGCGCCAGCAGTGAATCAGGGACTCCAGATACGCAGTATTTT. Amino acids: CASSESGTPDTQYF.

This clonotype was observed at least ten times. Here the CDR3 DNA reads TGCGCCAGCAGCTTGAGGGGGCCGGACCATCCCCGCATGAACACTGAAGCTTTCTTT. This encodes CASSLRGPDHPRMNTEAFF. The rearrangement links TRBV5-1 to TRBJ1-1; 7 bases are shared with TRBD1. Trimming removed 1 base from V and 0 bases from J; junction bases left unmatched: 15. There are 19 residues in the CDR3. Germline assignment: CDR1 SGHRS and CDR2 YFSETQ.